The 22 T cell receptor beta chains listed next were all sequenced from one sample in a study of blood T cell repertoires in COVID-19. TCRdb's copy holds only in-frame clones and misses some; the assay was immunoSEQ multiplex PCR. The sample holds more than 400,000 clones, roughly 88% seen once. The sample was PBMCs or T cells enriched from blood (not recorded which). The receptors here all came from a man between 18 and 29 years old who had recovered from COVID-19.

The rearrangement uses TRBV2 and TRBJ1-1; TRBD1 aligns across 8 bases. This CDR3 region has 14 residues. Germline V gene lookup returns CDR1 SNHLY and CDR2 FYNNEI. Trimming removed 7 bases from V and 0 bases from J; junction bases left unmatched: 4. The CDR3 DNA sequence: TGTGCCAGCAAGTGGACAGGGTTGAACACTGAAGCTTTCTTT. This gives the protein CASKWTGLNTEAFF.

The table lists this clone with a count of one. The chain joins TRBV2 to TRBJ2-1; D is perhaps TRBD1 (8 bases). The germline V gene encodes CDR1 SNHLY and CDR2 FYNNEI. The CDR3 contains 15 residues. V was shortened by 6 bases and J by 5 bases, with 17 bases between the two germline ends. CDR3 bases: TGTGCCAGCAGACCCAGACAGGGGAGGGACAATGAGCAGTTCTTC. Protein sequence: CASRPRQGRDNEQFF.

CDR3 in amino acids: CASSPSPRGANEKLFF. DNA for the CDR3: TGTGCCAGCAGTCCATCGCCCCGCGGGGCTAATGAAAAACTGTTTTTT. The chain is built from TRBV28 and TRBJ1-4; D not certain. Deletions cut 5 bases from V and 3 bases from J, with 16 bases between. Per germline, CDR1 MDHEN and CDR2 SYDVKM. The CDR3 has 16 amino acids.

The gene calls are TRBV25-1 and TRBJ2-6, with D maybe TRBD1 (5 bases). The CDR3 totals 15 residues. The ends were cut back, 2 bases at V and 4 bases at J, with 9 bases in the middle. Germline assignment: CDR1 MGHDK and CDR2 SYGVNS. The CDR3 DNA follows: TGTGCCAGCAGTGAAGTTGGGGCCGGGGCCAACGTCCTGACTTTC. Its translation is CASSEVGAGANVLTF.

This clone is a singleton in its sample. The chain couples TRBV10-1 to TRBJ1-1; D unclear. The CDR3 contains 14 residues. The V end lost 6 bases, the J end lost 1 base, and 12 bases lay between the germline ends. Germline CDR1 reads WNHNN; CDR2 reads SYGVQD (reference sequence). The DNA for the CDR3 is TGCGCCAGCAGCCGCGGACGGGAGAACACTGAAGCTTTCTTT. This translates into CASSRGRENTEAFF.

The chain combines TRBV10-2 with TRBJ1-3; 7 nucleotides agree with TRBD1. J was trimmed by 4 bases and V by 6 bases; bases with no gene match: 3. The V gene's germline CDR1 is WSHSY and CDR2 SAAADI. This CDR3 is 13 amino acids long. The DNA of the CDR3 is TGCGCCAGCAGGACAGGGATGGGAAACACCATATATTTT. As protein: CASRTGMGNTIYF.

The table lists this clone with a few counts. The rearrangement uses TRBV9 and TRBJ2-3, with 14 bases that match TRBD2. Germline assignment: CDR1 SGDLS and CDR2 YYNGEE. V trimming: 3 bases; J trimming: 4 bases; junction bases outside the gene matches: 4. The length of the CDR3 is 16 residues. CDR3 loop: CASSAGLAGGSDTQYF. The CDR3, as DNA: TGTGCCAGCAGCGCCGGACTAGCGGGGGGTTCAGATACGCAGTATTTT.

The genes are TRBV19 and TRBJ1-3, with D tentatively TRBD1 (5 bases). The CDR3 extends over 14 amino acids. The germline V and J ends were trimmed by 5 bases and 4 bases, with 12 bases remaining between them. From germline, CDR1 is LNHDA and CDR2 SQIVND (reference sequence). The CDR3 loop reads CASSPGQGGNTIYF. In nucleotides, the CDR3 is TGTGCCAGTAGTCCCGGTCAGGGAGGAAACACCATATATTTT.

In the case of this clone: Other DNA sequences in this sample translate to the same CDR3. CDR3 sequence reads: CASSQDRDQPQHF. For the CDR3, the DNA is TGTGCCAGCAGCCAGGACAGGGATCAGCCCCAGCATTTT. V and J are TRBV3-1 (or the pseudogene TRBV3-2) and TRBJ1-5; TRBD1 matches 8 bases. Germline trimming cut 3 bases from V and 5 bases from J; bases unmatched to any gene: 0. The CDR3 totals 13 residues. CDR1 and CDR2 from the germline V gene are LGHDT and YNNKEL (reference sequence).

V and J are TRBV30 and TRBJ1-2; D not certain. The V and J ends lost 8 bases and 6 bases respectively, with 16 bases between them. Germline lookup yields CDR1 GTSNPN and CDR2 SVGIG (reference sequence). The CDR3 has 12 residues. Here the CDR3 DNA reads TGTGCCCTCCGCGGGGAGAGCCATGGCTACACCTTC. Protein product: CALRGESHGYTF.

The chain links TRBV7-3 to TRBJ2-2; 7 positions agree with TRBD1. Looked up from germline, CDR1 is SGHTA and CDR2 is FQGTGA. With V trimmed by 6 bases and J by 3 bases, 10 bases remained unmatched. This CDR3 contains 16 residues. DNA for the CDR3: TGTGCCAGCAGTAACCCCGAGGGACAGCACACCGGGGAGCTGTTTTTT. Its protein product is CASSNPEGQHTGELFF. The variable domain in full, completed from reference TRBV7-3 and TRBJ2-2, reads GAGVSQTPSNKVTEKGKYVELRCDPISGHTALYWYRQSLGQGPEFLIYFQGTGAADDSGLPNDRFFAVRPEGSVSTLKIQRTERGDSAVYLCASSNPEGQHTGELFFGEGSRLTVL.

The chain joins TRBV10-2 to TRBJ1-2, with 12 positions matching TRBD1. The germline CDR1 and CDR2 sequences are WSHSY and SAAADI. V shed 10 bases and J 0 bases; nucleotides not matched to a gene: 9. The CDR3 is made up of 16 amino acids. CDR3 sequence (DNA): TGCGCCACCAATCCGGGACAGGGGGCCCCTAACTATGGCTACACCTTC. Encoded protein: CATNPGQGAPNYGYTF.

This clone occurred once. The rearrangement joins TRBV6-5 to TRBJ2-7, with TRBD1 matching 9 bases. V lost 7 bases to trimming and J lost 0 bases; unmatched junction nucleotides: 4. This CDR3 is 14 amino acids long. Germline V gene lookup returns CDR1 MNHEY and CDR2 SVGAGI. The CDR3 spells CASIRTGDSYEQYF. CDR3 nucleotides: TGTGCCAGCATTAGGACAGGGGACTCCTACGAGCAGTACTTC.

Notes on this clone: A read error may produce the germline difference seen at one junction end. The chain is built from TRBV3-1 (or the pseudogene TRBV3-2) and TRBJ2-3, with D possibly being TRBD2 (5 bases). The CDR3 loop spans 15 amino acids. The germline V gene encodes CDR1 LGHDT and CDR2 YNNKEL (reference sequence). The CDR3 loop is CASSQTILSTDTQYF. As DNA, the CDR3 is TGTGCCAGCAGTCAGACTATTCTAAGCACTGATACGCAGTATTTT.

The J gene is TRBJ2-7, the V gene TRBV19; D remains unclear. With 1 base removed from V and 2 bases from J, the gap between germline ends came to 9 bases. The CDR3 length is 14 residues. Per the germline V gene, CDR1 is LNHDA and CDR2 is SQIVND (reference sequence). For the CDR3, the DNA is TGTGCCAGTAGTATAGGGGCCGACGCCTACGAGCAGTACTTC. It codes for CASSIGADAYEQYF. Drawing the rest from reference TRBV19 and TRBJ2-7, the complete variable domain is DGGITQSPKYLFRKEGQNVTLSCEQNLNHDAMYWYRQDPGQGLRLIYYSQIVNDFQKGDIAEGYSVSREKKESFPLTVTSAQKNPTAFYLCASSIGADAYEQYFGPGTRLTVT.

This clone has ten or more counts. The CDR3 sequence is CSVAGTAYGYTF. The CDR3 DNA reads as TGCAGCGTTGCCGGGACAGCCTATGGCTACACCTTC. The chain employs TRBV29-1 and TRBJ1-2, with 7 bases fitting TRBD1. Looked up from germline, CDR1 is SQVTM and CDR2 is ANQGSEA. After removal of 4 bases from V and 4 bases from J, the junction contained 3 bases not matched to a gene. There are 12 residues in the CDR3.

This clone was counted once. The V call is TRBV5-4, the J call TRBJ1-1, with TRBD1 identical over 7 bases. The CDR3 sequence is 15 residues long. Germline assignment: CDR1 SGHNT and CDR2 YYREEE (reference sequence). V lost 5 bases, J lost 4 bases, and 11 bases stayed unmatched. CDR3 sequence (DNA): TGTGCCAGCAGACGCGCCGTTCCAGGGGGCACTGAAGCTTTCTTT. Encoded protein: CASRRAVPGGTEAFF.

The rearrangement links TRBV29-1 to TRBJ2-2; 8 positions agree with TRBD2. The CDR3 sequence is 14 residues long. Looked up from germline, CDR1 is SQVTM and CDR2 is ANQGSEA. J lost 4 bases, V lost 3 bases, and 4 bases had no gene match. CDR3 sequence: CSVDGGRSTGELFF. The CDR3 DNA reads as TGCAGCGTTGATGGCGGGAGGTCCACCGGGGAGCTGTTTTTT.

The chain combines TRBV15 with TRBJ1-2, with 7 bases matching TRBD1. The CDR3 sequence is 18 residues long. Trimming at V came to 0 bases and at J to 4 bases, leaving 14 bases not matched to a gene. CDR1 is LNHNV and CDR2 is YYDKDF in the germline V gene (reference sequence). The CDR3 DNA reads TGTGCCACCAGCAGAGATTGGATTGAGGGGGCGCGGGGCTATGGCTACACCTTC. Encoded protein: CATSRDWIEGARGYGYTF.

A few counts support this clone. This CDR3 is also generated by other DNA sequences in the sample. The J gene is TRBJ2-7, the V gene TRBV30, with 9 bases fitting TRBD1. The length of the CDR3 is 13 residues. The junction had 0 bases not matched to a gene; V was cut back by 0 bases and J by 3 bases. Germline CDR1 and CDR2: GTSNPN and SVGIG (reference sequence). CDR3 in amino acids: CAWSVGQGYEQYF. In nucleotides, the CDR3 is TGTGCCTGGAGTGTGGGACAGGGCTACGAGCAGTACTTC.

This chain connects TRBV24-1 to TRBJ2-2; D is perhaps TRBD2 (5 bases). The ends were cut back, 7 bases at V and 2 bases at J, with 10 bases in the middle. Germline CDR1 and CDR2: KGHDR and SFDVKD. There are 14 residues in the CDR3. The CDR3 is CATRPGSNTGELFF. The CDR3 DNA reads as TGTGCCACCAGACCGGGATCCAACACCGGGGAGCTGTTTTTT.

The chain uses TRBV19 and TRBJ1-5, with D perhaps TRBD1 (6 bases). V was trimmed by 5 bases and J by 2 bases, leaving 13 bases between them. This CDR3 has 15 residues. In germline, CDR1 is LNHDA, CDR2 SQIVND (reference sequence). CDR3 loop: CASSYPQGRNQPQHF. CDR3 in DNA: TGTGCCAGTAGTTATCCACAGGGTCGCAATCAGCCCCAGCATTTT.